The following is a T cell receptor beta chain sequence with its context. Its antigen is undetermined. These donors, healthy bone marrow donors, were studied. These data originate in a study of cytomegalovirus exposure and HLA in healthy donors. Study outcomes and limitations: Common viral pathogens (according to a later analysis) appeared linked to several of the most significant clusters.

Primers for the PCR totalled 60 Vbeta and 13 Jbeta. Sequenced by immunoSEQ multiplex PCR; TCRdb stores in-frame clones only, minus some. The sample holds 130,000 to 150,000 clones, about four fifths seen once. Germline V gene lookup returns CDR1 GTSNPN and CDR2 SVGIG (reference sequence). The junction had 8 bases not matched to a gene; V was cut back by 4 bases and J by 4 bases. The CDR3 sequence is 14 residues long. The specimen sequenced was PBMCs. The gene calls are TRBV30 and TRBJ1-2; 8 bases fit TRBD1. The receptor's source is a female donor in good health and CMV-seronegative. The CDR3 DNA reads as TGTGCCTGGACGCTGAGTCAGGGGGCCTATGGCTACACCTTC. Translated: CAWTLSQGAYGYTF. Full variable domain (remainder filled in from reference TRBV30 and TRBJ1-2): SQTIHQWPATLVQPVGSPLSLECTVEGTSNPNLYWYRQAAGRGLQLLFYSVGIGQISSEVPQNLSASRPQDRQFILSSKKLLLSDSGFYLCAWTLSQGAYGYTFGSGTRLTVV.